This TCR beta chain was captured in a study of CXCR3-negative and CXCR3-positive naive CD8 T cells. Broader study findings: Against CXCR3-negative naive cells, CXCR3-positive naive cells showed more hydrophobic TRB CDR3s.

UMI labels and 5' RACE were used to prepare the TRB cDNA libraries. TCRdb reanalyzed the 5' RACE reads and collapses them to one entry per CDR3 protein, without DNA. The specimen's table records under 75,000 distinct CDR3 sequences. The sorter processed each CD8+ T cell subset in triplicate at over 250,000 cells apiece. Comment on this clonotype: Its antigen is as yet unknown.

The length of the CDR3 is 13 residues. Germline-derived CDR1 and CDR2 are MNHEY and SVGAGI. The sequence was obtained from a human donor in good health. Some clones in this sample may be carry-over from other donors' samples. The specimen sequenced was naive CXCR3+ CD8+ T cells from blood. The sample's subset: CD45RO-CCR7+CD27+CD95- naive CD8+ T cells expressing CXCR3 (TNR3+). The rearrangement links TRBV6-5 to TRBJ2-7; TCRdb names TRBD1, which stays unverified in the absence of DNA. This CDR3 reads CASSYNGGYEQYF.